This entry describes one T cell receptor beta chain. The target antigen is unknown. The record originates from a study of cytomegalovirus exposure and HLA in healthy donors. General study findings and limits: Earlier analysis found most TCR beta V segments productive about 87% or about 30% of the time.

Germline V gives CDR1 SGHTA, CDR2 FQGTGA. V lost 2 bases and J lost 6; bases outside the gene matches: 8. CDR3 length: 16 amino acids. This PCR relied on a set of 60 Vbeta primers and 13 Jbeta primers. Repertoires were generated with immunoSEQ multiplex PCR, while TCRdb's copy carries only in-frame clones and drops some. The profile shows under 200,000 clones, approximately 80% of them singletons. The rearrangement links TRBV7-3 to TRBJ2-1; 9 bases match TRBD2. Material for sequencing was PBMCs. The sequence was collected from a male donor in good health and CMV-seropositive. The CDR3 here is CASSLAPGLATNEQFF. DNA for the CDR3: TGTGCCAGCAGCTTAGCGCCGGGACTAGCAACCAATGAGCAGTTCTTC.